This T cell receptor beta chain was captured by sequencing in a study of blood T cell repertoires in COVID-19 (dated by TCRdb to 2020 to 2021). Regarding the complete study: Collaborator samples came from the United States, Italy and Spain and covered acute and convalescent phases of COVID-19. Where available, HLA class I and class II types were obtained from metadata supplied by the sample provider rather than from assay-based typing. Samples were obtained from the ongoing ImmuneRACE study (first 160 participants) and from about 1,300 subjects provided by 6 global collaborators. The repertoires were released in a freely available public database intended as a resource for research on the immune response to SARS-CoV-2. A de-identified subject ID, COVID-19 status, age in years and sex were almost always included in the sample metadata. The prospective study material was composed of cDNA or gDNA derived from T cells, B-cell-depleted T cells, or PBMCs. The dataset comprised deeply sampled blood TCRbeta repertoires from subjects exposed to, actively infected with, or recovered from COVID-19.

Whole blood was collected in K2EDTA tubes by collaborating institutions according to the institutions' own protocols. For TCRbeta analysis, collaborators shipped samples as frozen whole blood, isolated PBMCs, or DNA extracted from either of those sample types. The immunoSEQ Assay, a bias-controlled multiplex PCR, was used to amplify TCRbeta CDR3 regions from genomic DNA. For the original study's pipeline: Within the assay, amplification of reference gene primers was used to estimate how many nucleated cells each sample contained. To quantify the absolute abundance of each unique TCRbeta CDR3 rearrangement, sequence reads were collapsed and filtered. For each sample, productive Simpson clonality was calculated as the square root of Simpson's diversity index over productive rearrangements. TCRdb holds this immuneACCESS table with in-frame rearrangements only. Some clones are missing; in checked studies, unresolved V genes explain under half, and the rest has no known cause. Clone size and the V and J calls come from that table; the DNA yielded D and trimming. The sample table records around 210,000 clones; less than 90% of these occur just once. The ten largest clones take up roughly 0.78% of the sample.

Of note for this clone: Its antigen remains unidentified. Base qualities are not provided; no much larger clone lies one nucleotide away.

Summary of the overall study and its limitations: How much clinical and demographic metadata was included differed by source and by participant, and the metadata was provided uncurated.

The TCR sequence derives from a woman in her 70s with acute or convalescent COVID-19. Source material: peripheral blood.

The CDR3 protein is CASSWDRAPGELFF. The sequenced DNA is TGTGCCAGCAGCTGGGACAGGGCCCCCGGGGAGCTGTTTTTT. The chain joins TRBV7-3 to TRBJ2-2, with TRBD1 identical over 9 junction bases. The CDR3 goes from the cysteine to the phenylalanine over 14 residues. Only CDR3 DNA remains: 42 bases, in frame from the first base. V is cut back by 4 bases and J by 6 bases, with 3 bases in the junction unmatched. The germline V gene specifies SGHTA as CDR1 and FQGTGA as CDR2.